A selection of T cell receptor beta chains follows, all from one sample in a study of blood T cell repertoires in COVID-19. Some clones are missing from TCRdb's copy, which holds only in-frame ones; the method was immunoSEQ multiplex PCR. The table has more than 35,000 clones, around 85% seen once. The sample was peripheral blood. Receptors were obtained from a human donor in a cohort sampled during active COVID-19. The CDR3 runs from the conserved cysteine through the conserved F or W.

CDR3	V	J
CASSREGETQYF	TRBV5-4	TRBJ2-5
CASSRSGLPRDTIYF	TRBV27	TRBJ1-3
CASSPGTRGNEQFF	TRBV18	TRBJ2-1
CASGLTGTNTEAFF	TRBV4-2	TRBJ1-1
CASSSSGSGETQYF	TRBV25-1	TRBJ2-5
CASSQGVRYQETQYF	TRBV14	TRBJ2-5
CASSPEGVEETQYF	TRBV3-1/TRBV3-2	TRBJ2-5
CASSLVSGPYNEQFF	TRBV6-5	TRBJ2-1
CASSLSMEMGYEQYF	TRBV7-2	TRBJ2-7
CASSVGGSGNEQFF	TRBV9	TRBJ2-1
CASSVGQGRYGYTF	TRBV9	TRBJ1-2
CASSVTGLGSSGNTIYF	TRBV19	TRBJ1-3
CASSLDGAVNSPLHF	TRBV7-2	TRBJ1-6
CASSVGSGSGSYEQYF	TRBV9	TRBJ2-7
CAISESGTGTYGYTF	TRBV10-3	TRBJ1-2
CASSEARIAGRYF	TRBV6-1	TRBJ2-3
CASSLFRQGFSGNTIYF	TRBV7-8	TRBJ1-3
CASSIGALNTEAFF	TRBV19	TRBJ1-1
CASSLAPGQGSGELFF	TRBV5-1	TRBJ2-2
CASSPLGATNEKLFF	TRBV7-8	TRBJ1-4
CASSYSMTGVTDTQYF	TRBV6-5	TRBJ2-3
CASSLEGQANTGELFF	TRBV11-1	TRBJ2-2
CASSSAYEQYF	TRBV11-2	TRBJ2-7
CASSLEQYQPQHF	TRBV7-3	TRBJ1-5
CASSQYAGAGNTEAFF	TRBV4-3	TRBJ1-1
CASSVGVGTNEKLFF	TRBV9	TRBJ1-4
CASSLEEGDRGAEAFF	TRBV7-9	TRBJ1-1
CAISDELAGRGQETQYF	TRBV10-3	TRBJ2-5
CASGGDYNEKLFF	TRBV7-9	TRBJ1-4
CASSGGTGYDEQYF	TRBV2	TRBJ2-7
CASSGGVLRDGYTF	TRBV5-6	TRBJ1-2
CASSSLGRGSYNEQFF	TRBV7-9	TRBJ2-1
CASSPPWTGSF	TRBV27	TRBJ2-7
CAILMTGRWGYTF	TRBV12-3/TRBV12-4	TRBJ1-2
CASSRDRGDEQYF	TRBV2	TRBJ2-7
CASSLGQLNYGYTF	TRBV5-1	TRBJ1-2
CASSEAAGNTIYF	TRBV6-1	TRBJ1-3
CAWSPYSSLPYEQYF	TRBV30	TRBJ2-7
CASSLMGAAGDQPQHF	TRBV5-6	TRBJ1-5
CASSPQTSGGVYEQYF	TRBV9	TRBJ2-7
CASSFDITGNTIYF	TRBV5-1	TRBJ1-3
CASSRAGTGSNEQFF	TRBV5-1	TRBJ2-1
CASSSKNGQGFMNTEAFF	TRBV5-1	TRBJ1-1
CASSQQQGSSETQYF	TRBV7-7	TRBJ2-5
CASSLLPGVSGANVLTF	TRBV9	TRBJ2-6
CASSLLAGGGYTF	TRBV5-1	TRBJ1-2
CASSAIQGTGELFF	TRBV19	TRBJ2-2
CASSEPGTATQYF	TRBV10-2	TRBJ2-3
CASSLSSGSSYNEQFF	TRBV5-4	TRBJ2-1
CASSVQGWTPGRGYTF	TRBV6-1	TRBJ1-2
CASSSRDRNTEAFF	TRBV6-5	TRBJ1-1
CSVEGTSGTYEQYF	TRBV29-1	TRBJ2-7